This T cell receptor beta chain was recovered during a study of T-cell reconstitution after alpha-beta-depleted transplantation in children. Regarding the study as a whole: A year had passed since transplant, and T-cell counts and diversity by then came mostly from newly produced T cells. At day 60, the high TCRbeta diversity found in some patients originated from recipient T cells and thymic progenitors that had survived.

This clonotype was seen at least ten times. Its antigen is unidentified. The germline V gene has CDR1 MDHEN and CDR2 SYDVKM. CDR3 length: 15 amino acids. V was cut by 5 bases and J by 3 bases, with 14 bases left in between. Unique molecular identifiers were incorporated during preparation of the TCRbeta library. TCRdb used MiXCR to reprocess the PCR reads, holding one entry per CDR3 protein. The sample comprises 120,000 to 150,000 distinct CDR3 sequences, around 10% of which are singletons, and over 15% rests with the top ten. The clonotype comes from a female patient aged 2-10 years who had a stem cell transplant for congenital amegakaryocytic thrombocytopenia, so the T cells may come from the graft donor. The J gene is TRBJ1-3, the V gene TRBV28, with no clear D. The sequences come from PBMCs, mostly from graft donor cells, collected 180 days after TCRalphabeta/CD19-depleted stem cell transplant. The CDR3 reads CASSPNQQLGNTIYF. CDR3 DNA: TGTGCCAGCAGTCCCAACCAGCAACTTGGAAACACCATATATTTT.